One sample yielded the 17 T cell receptor beta chains listed below, sequenced in a study of shared clonotypes between healthy human individuals. Profiling relied on immunoSEQ multiplex PCR, and the TCRdb table lists in-frame clones only, not all of them. The sample lists some 2.1 million clones, 85% to 95% occurring once. Terminally differentiated effector memory CD45RA+ cells were excluded from the naive CD8 cells, which were CD45RO-negative and positively selected for CCR7. Sequenced sample: naive CD8+ T cells sorted from blood. The receptors derive from a man aged 18 to 30 in good health.

J is TRBJ1-2 and V is TRBV19; possible D gene TRBD1, 6 bases. Deletions cut 3 bases from V and 8 bases from J, with 16 bases between. The germline V gene has CDR1 LNHDA and CDR2 SQIVND (reference sequence). CDR3 length equals 14 residues. CDR3 DNA: TGTGCCAGTAGTATGCCCGAGGGGGGAGACGGCTACACCTTC. Protein sequence: CASSMPEGGDGYTF.

The chain carries TRBV28 and TRBJ2-7, with D unresolved. Trimming removed 1 base at V and 3 bases at J, with 4 bases between. Germline CDR1 is MDHEN and CDR2 is SYDVKM. CDR3 size: 12 residues. CDR3 region: CASSLSNYEQYF. The DNA for the CDR3 is TGTGCCAGCAGTTTATCGAACTACGAGCAGTACTTC.

V gene TRBV27 combines with J gene TRBJ2-1, with 9 bases identical to TRBD2. The CDR3 is 14 residues long. V shed 6 bases and J 2 bases; nucleotides not matched to a gene: 2. Germline CDR1 is MNHEY and CDR2 is SMNVEV (reference sequence). This chain's CDR3 is CASSRTSAYNEQFF. The CDR3 DNA reads TGTGCCAGCAGCCGGACTAGCGCCTACAATGAGCAGTTCTTC.

The rearrangement joins TRBV19 to TRBJ2-2; 8 positions match TRBD1. This CDR3 has 14 residues. Germline-derived CDR1 and CDR2 are LNHDA and SQIVND (reference sequence). V lost 5 bases to trimming and J lost 4 bases; unmatched junction nucleotides: 3. The CDR3 DNA follows: TGTGCCAGTAGTTGGGGGACAGGCACCGGGGAGCTGTTTTTT. Amino acid sequence: CASSWGTGTGELFF.

The chain has TRBV7-6 and TRBJ2-7, with 13 bases aligning to TRBD2. This CDR3 has 16 amino acids. V lost 3 bases and J lost 2; bases outside the gene matches: 4. Germline lookup yields CDR1 SGHVS and CDR2 FNYEAQ. CDR3 sequence: CASSFALAGGPYEQYF. The CDR3 bases are TGTGCCAGCAGCTTTGCACTAGCGGGAGGGCCCTACGAGCAGTACTTC.

Comment on this clone: Within the sample, other DNA sequences also encode this same CDR3. The V call is TRBV29-1, the J call TRBJ2-1, with D perhaps TRBD1 (6 bases). V was trimmed by 0 bases and J by 5 bases, leaving 11 bases between them. The CDR3 runs 14 residues. The germline V gene encodes CDR1 SQVTM and CDR2 ANQGSEA. CDR3 region: CSVEDRGLDNEQFF. CDR3 DNA sequence: TGCAGCGTTGAAGACAGGGGTCTCGACAATGAGCAGTTCTTC.

This chain connects TRBV6-5 to TRBJ2-1, with 7 bases that match TRBD1. Trimming cost V 8 bases and J 2 bases; bases outside gene matches: 6. This CDR3 has 14 residues. Germline CDR1 MNHEY, CDR2 SVGAGI. CDR3 protein: CASGVGTAYNEQFF. CDR3 sequence (DNA): TGTGCCAGCGGGGTAGGGACAGCCTACAATGAGCAGTTCTTC.

This chain connects TRBV27 to TRBJ2-1; 10 positions match TRBD2. CDR3 length: 16 amino acids. CDR1 is MNHEY, CDR2 SMNVEV, per germline (reference sequence). Trimming cost V 5 bases and J 0 bases; bases outside gene matches: 4. CDR3 sequence: CASSESSGSSYNEQFF. The CDR3 DNA follows: TGTGCCAGCAGTGAGTCTAGCGGGAGCTCCTACAATGAGCAGTTCTTC.

This chain joins TRBV10-2 and TRBJ1-6; 10 bases map to TRBD1. V shed 3 bases, J shed 8 bases, and the junction held 7 bases outside the gene matches. This CDR3 has 16 residues. The germline V gene has CDR1 WSHSY and CDR2 SAAADI. This CDR3 reads CASSEAGTGVYSPLHF. The CDR3 DNA is TGCGCCAGCAGTGAAGCCGGGACAGGGGTATATTCACCCCTCCACTTT.

In regard to this clone: Different DNA sequences within this sample yield the same CDR3. The rearrangement uses TRBV9 and TRBJ2-7; the match to TRBD1 covers 8 bases. V was clipped by 0 bases and J by 7 bases; unmatched bases: 0. The CDR3 loop spans 12 amino acids. The germline V gene encodes CDR1 SGDLS and CDR2 YYNGEE. CDR3 region: CASSVGTGEQYF. The DNA for the CDR3 is TGTGCCAGCAGCGTAGGGACAGGGGAGCAGTACTTC.

This clone showed up just once. The chain is built from TRBV5-1 and TRBJ2-7; TRBD1 matches at 9 bases. The CDR3 runs to 14 residues. CDR1 is SGHRS and CDR2 is YFSETQ in the germline V gene. Trimming took 0 bases from V and 6 from J; bases not matched to a gene: 4. CDR3 DNA: TGCGCCAGCAGCTTGGACAGGACAGGGGTCGAGCAGTACTTC. This translates into CASSLDRTGVEQYF.

This clone has only one observation. The chain couples TRBV4-1 to TRBJ2-7, with 12 bases fitting TRBD2. V lost 0 bases, J lost 2 bases, and 8 bases stayed unmatched. CDR3 length: 18 residues. Germline assignment: CDR1 MGHRA and CDR2 YSYEKL. This chain's CDR3 is CASSQESSGRASAYEQYF. The CDR3 coding sequence is TGCGCCAGCAGCCAAGAATCTAGCGGGAGGGCCAGTGCCTACGAGCAGTACTTC.

The genes are TRBV4-3 and TRBJ1-3, with TRBD1 matching 7 bases. Germline-derived CDR1 and CDR2 are LGHNA and YSLEER. J lost 1 base, V lost 0 bases, and 9 bases had no gene match. The CDR3 length is 18 residues. CDR3 DNA sequence: TGCGCCAGCAGCCAAGAGAAGTTCGGGACAGAATCTGGAAACACCATATATTTT. Translation: CASSQEKFGTESGNTIYF.

This chain joins TRBV27 and TRBJ1-2; D unclear. V lost 2 bases and J lost 4, with 20 bases in between. CDR3 size: 17 residues. Germline V gives CDR1 MNHEY, CDR2 SMNVEV (reference sequence). CDR3 nucleotide sequence: TGTGCCAGCAGTTTAAAGGCGGCAGCCCCGCAAGGCTATGGCTACACCTTC. Translated: CASSLKAAAPQGYGYTF.

This clone appeared a single time. The chain has TRBV4-1 and TRBJ1-1; no clear D gene. Germline CDR1 reads MGHRA; CDR2 reads YSYEKL. The V end was cut by 2 bases, the J end by 1 base, with 5 bases between. This CDR3 is 13 amino acids long. This CDR3 reads CASSQRENTEAFF. In DNA, the CDR3 is TGCGCCAGCAGCCAACGCGAGAACACTGAAGCTTTCTTT.

This clone was counted a single time. The chain has TRBV30 and TRBJ2-5; D unresolved. Germline V gene lookup returns CDR1 GTSNPN and CDR2 SVGIG (reference sequence). This CDR3 has 10 amino acids. V gave up 3 bases and J gave up 5 bases, with 4 bases separating them. CDR3 in amino acids: CAWSFETQYF. CDR3 coding DNA: TGTGCCTGGAGCTTTGAGACCCAGTACTTC.

As for this clone: Within the sample, other DNA sequences also encode this same CDR3. This chain uses TRBV28 with TRBJ2-7; TRBD2 might be the D (5 bases). Germline CDR1 reads MDHEN; CDR2 reads SYDVKM. The length of the CDR3 is 14 residues. V was trimmed by 2 bases and J by 2 bases, leaving 10 bases between them. The CDR3 sequence is CASSLRGITYEQYF. Written as DNA, the CDR3 is TGTGCCAGCAGTTTAAGAGGGATCACCTACGAGCAGTACTTC.